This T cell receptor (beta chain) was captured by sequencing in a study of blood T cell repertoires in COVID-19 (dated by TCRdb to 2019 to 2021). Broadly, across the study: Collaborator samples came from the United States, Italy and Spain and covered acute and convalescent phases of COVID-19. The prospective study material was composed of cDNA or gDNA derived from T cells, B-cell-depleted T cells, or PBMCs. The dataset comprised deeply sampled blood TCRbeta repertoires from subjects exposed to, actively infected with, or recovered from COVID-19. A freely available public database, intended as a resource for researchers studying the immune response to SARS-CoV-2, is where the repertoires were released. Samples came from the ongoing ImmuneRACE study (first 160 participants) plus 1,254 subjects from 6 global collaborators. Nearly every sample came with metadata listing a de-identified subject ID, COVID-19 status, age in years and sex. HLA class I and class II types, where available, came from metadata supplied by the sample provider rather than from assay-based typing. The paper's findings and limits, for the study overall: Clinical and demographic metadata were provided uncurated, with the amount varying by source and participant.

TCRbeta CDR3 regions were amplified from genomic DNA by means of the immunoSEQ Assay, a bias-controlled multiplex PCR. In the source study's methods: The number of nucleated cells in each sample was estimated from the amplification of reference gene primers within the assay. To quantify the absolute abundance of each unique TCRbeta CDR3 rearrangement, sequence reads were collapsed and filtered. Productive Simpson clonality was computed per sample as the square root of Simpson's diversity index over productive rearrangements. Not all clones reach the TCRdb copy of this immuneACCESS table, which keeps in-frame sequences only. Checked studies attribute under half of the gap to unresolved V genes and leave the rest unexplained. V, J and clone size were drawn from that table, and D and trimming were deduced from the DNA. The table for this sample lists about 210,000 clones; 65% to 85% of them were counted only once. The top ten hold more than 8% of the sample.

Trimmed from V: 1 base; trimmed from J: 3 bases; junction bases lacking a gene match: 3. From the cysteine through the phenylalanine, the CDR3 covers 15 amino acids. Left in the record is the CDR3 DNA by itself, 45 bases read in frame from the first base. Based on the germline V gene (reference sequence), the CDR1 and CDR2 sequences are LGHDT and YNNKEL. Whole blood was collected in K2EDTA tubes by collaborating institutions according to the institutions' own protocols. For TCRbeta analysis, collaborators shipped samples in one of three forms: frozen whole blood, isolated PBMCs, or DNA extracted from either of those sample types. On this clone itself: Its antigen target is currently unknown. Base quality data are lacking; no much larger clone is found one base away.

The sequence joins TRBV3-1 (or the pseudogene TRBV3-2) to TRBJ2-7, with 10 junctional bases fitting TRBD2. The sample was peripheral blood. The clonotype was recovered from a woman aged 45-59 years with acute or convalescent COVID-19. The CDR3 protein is CASSQGASGSYEQYF. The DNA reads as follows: TGTGCCAGCAGCCAAGGGGCTAGCGGGAGCTACGAGCAGTACTTC.